Listed below are T cell receptor beta chains from one sample, sequenced in a study of blood T cell dynamics during melanoma immunotherapy. The table came from immunoSEQ multiplex PCR; TCRdb's copy has only in-frame clones and leaves some out. The sample gives 9,900 or so clones, about 86% of which show up once; about 10% is in the top ten. The specimen was blood, collected from a patient treated with checkpoint blockade. Receptors originate from a human donor with melanoma. The CDR3 runs from the conserved cysteine through the conserved F or W. D genes are given only for firm matches. Only part of the rows carry a size: once, few, many, or a class if the clone is expanded.

abundance	v_gene	d_gene	j_gene	CDR3aa	CDR3nt
-	TRBV10-3	-	TRBJ1-2	CAISAGTGNYGYTF	TGTGCCATCAGCGCCGGGACGGGGAACTATGGCTACACCTTC
-	TRBV30	TRBD1	TRBJ2-7	CAWISGTGSSYEQYF	TGTGCCTGGATCTCCGGGACAGGGAGCTCCTACGAGCAGTACTTC
-	TRBV5-4	TRBD1	TRBJ2-7	CASSFGQGRNGYEQYF	TGTGCCAGCAGCTTTGGACAGGGACGAAACGGCTACGAGCAGTACTTC
-	TRBV7-2	-	TRBJ2-3	CASSLAPAASTDTQYF	TGTGCCAGCAGCTTAGCGCCAGCTGCAAGCACAGATACGCAGTATTTT
-	TRBV10-3	-	TRBJ2-3	CAISEKGRDRSTDTQYF	TGTGCCATCAGTGAGAAGGGGCGGGACAGATCCACAGATACGCAGTATTTT
-	TRBV14	-	TRBJ2-5	CASSQGRLRETQYF	TGTGCCAGCAGCCAAGGACGGCTGCGTGAGACCCAGTACTTC
-	TRBV7-3	TRBD1	TRBJ1-1	CASSSTGGRKNTEAFF	TGTGCCAGCAGCAGTACAGGGGGCAGGAAGAACACTGAAGCTTTCTTT
once	TRBV30	-	TRBJ1-2	CAWSPLEGYYGYTF	TGTGCCTGGAGCCCCCTGGAGGGTTACTATGGCTACACCTTC
-	TRBV28	-	TRBJ1-5	CASRNPGQNQPQHF	TGTGCCAGCAGGAACCCGGGACAAAATCAGCCCCAGCATTTT
-	TRBV27	-	TRBJ1-1	CASRGLGWGTEAFF	TGTGCCAGCAGGGGGTTGGGCTGGGGCACTGAAGCTTTCTTT
-	TRBV5-1	TRBD1	TRBJ1-1	CASSPGTGGLNTEAFF	TGCGCCAGCAGCCCCGGGACAGGGGGCTTGAACACTGAAGCTTTCTTT
once	TRBV6-5	-	TRBJ1-2	CASTPSEGNYGYTF	TGTGCCAGCACACCGAGCGAGGGTAACTATGGCTACACCTTC
few	TRBV15	-	TRBJ2-7	CATSSRDYEQYF	TGTGCCACCAGCAGCAGGGACTACGAGCAGTACTTC
-	TRBV28	-	TRBJ1-1	CASRHGGGRNTEAFF	TGTGCCAGCAGGCACGGGGGGGGAAGGAACACTGAAGCTTTCTTT
-	TRBV5-6	-	TRBJ2-3	CASSFGPSTDTQYF	TGTGCCAGCAGCTTTGGACCGAGCACAGATACGCAGTATTTT
-	TRBV18	-	TRBJ1-1	CASSGNMDTEAFF	TGTGCCAGCTCAGGGAACATGGACACTGAAGCTTTCTTT
once	TRBV6-5	TRBD1	TRBJ2-7	CASRDIRTGSYEQYF	TGTGCCAGCCGCGATATAAGGACAGGTTCCTACGAGCAGTACTTC
few	TRBV6-6	-	TRBJ2-2	CASSYPGELFF	TGTGCCAGCAGTTACCCCGGGGAGCTGTTTTTT
-	TRBV11-2	-	TRBJ1-2	CASSPGAVRNYGYTF	TGTGCCAGCAGCCCGGGGGCAGTTCGTAACTATGGCTACACCTTC
-	TRBV9	TRBD2	TRBJ2-5	CASSVALAEGETQYF	TGTGCCAGCAGCGTAGCCCTAGCGGAGGGGGAGACCCAGTACTTC
-	TRBV5-6	-	TRBJ1-1	CASSFGTKNTEAFF	TGTGCCAGCAGCTTCGGGACAAAGAACACTGAAGCTTTCTTT
once	TRBV10-3	-	TRBJ1-2	CAISEGGSSYGYTF	TGTGCCATCAGTGAAGGGGGTTCGAGCTATGGCTACACCTTC
-	TRBV25-1	TRBD1	TRBJ2-2	CASRTGFAGELFF	TGTGCCAGCAGGACAGGGTTCGCCGGGGAGCTGTTTTTT
-	TRBV27	-	TRBJ2-1	CASSADSSSYNEQFF	TGTGCCAGCAGTGCAGACAGTAGCTCCTACAATGAGCAGTTCTTC
-	TRBV5-1	TRBD2	TRBJ2-5	CASSWGGTSGGETQYF	TGCGCCAGCAGCTGGGGAGGGACTAGCGGGGGTGAGACCCAGTACTTC
-	TRBV30	-	TRBJ1-5	CAWSRGTDSNQPQHF	TGTGCCTGGAGTAGAGGGACTGATAGCAATCAGCCCCAGCATTTT
-	TRBV9	TRBD1	TRBJ2-2	CASSVSTGSTGELFF	TGTGCCAGCAGCGTCTCGACAGGGAGCACCGGGGAGCTGTTTTTT
once	TRBV5-4	TRBD1	TRBJ2-6	CASSSYRDRVPSGANVLTF	TGTGCCAGCAGCTCCTACCGGGACAGGGTGCCGTCTGGGGCCAACGTCCTGACTTTC
-	TRBV12-5	TRBD1	TRBJ2-5	CASAPDRDETQYF	TGTGCTAGTGCCCCCGACAGGGATGAGACCCAGTACTTC
-	TRBV7-3	TRBD2	TRBJ2-3	CASSLIGQRGRTDTQYF	TGTGCCAGCAGCTTAATTGGTCAGCGGGGGCGCACAGATACGCAGTATTTT
-	TRBV9	-	TRBJ1-5	CASIKSCRGCQPQHF	TGTGCCAGCATCAAAAGTTGTAGGGGCTGTCAGCCCCAGCATTTT
few	TRBV11-1	-	TRBJ2-7	CASSRNRVHEQYF	TGTGCCAGCAGTCGCAACAGGGTCCACGAGCAGTACTTC
-	TRBV2	-	TRBJ2-7	CASSEGDWEQYF	TGTGCCAGCAGCGAGGGCGATTGGGAGCAGTACTTC
-	TRBV6-5	TRBD1	TRBJ1-2	CASKTTGEGYTF	TGTGCCAGCAAAACTACAGGGGAAGGCTACACCTTC